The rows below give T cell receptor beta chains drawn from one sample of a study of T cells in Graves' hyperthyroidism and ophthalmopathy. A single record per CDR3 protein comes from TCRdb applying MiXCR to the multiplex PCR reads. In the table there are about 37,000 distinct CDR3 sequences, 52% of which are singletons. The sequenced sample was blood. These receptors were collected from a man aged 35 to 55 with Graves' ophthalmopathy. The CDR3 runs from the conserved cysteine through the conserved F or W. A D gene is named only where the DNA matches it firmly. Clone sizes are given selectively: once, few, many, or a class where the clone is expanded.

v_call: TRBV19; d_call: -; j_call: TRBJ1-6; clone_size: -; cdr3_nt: TGTGCCAGTAGACCCCCGGAGGTGGGGAGGAATTCACCCCTCCACTTT; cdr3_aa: CASRPPEVGRNSPLHF
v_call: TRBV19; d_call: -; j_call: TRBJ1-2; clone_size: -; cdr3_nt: TGTGCCAGCAGCTTAACAGGGAACACAGAGACGGTCGGAACCTTC; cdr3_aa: CASSLTGNTETVGTF
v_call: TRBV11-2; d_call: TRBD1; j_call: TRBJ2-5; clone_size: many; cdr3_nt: TGTGCCAGCAGCCAAATAGGGGGCCCCAGAGGGCCCCAGTACTTC; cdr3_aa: CASSQIGGPRGPQYF
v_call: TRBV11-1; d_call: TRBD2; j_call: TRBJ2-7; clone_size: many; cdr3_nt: TGTGCCAGCAGCTTAGGAACTAGCGGAGTCTACGAGCAGTACTTC; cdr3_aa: CASSLGTSGVYEQYF
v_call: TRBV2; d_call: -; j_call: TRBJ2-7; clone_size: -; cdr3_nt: TGTGCCAGCAGGACCGGGACCTCGGACGAGCAGTACTTC; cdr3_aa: CASRTGTSDEQYF
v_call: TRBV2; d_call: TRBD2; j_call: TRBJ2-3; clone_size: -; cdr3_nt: TGTGCCAGCAGGGCTAGGACTAGCGGGGGAGATACGCAGTATTTT; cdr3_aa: CASRARTSGGDTQYF
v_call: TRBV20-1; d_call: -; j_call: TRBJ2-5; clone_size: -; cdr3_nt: TGCAGTGCTAGAGGGGTCAGGGGCGGGGAGACCCAGTACTTC; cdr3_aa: CSARGVRGGETQYF
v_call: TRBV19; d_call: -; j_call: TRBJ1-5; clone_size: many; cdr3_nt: TGTGCCAGTAGCCAAAAACGGGGGGTGAAGCCCCAGCATTTT; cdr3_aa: CASSQKRGVKPQHF
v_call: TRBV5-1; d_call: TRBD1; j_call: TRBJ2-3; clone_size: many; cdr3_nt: TGCGCCAGCAGTTTTGCAGGGGGTGGCACAGATACGCAGTATTTT; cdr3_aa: CASSFAGGGTDTQYF
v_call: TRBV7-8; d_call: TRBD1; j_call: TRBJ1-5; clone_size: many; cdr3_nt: TGTGCCAGCAGCTTAGTCGGGACAGGGCCCTTTATAAGCAATCAGCCCCAGCATTTT; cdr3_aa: CASSLVGTGPFISNQPQHF
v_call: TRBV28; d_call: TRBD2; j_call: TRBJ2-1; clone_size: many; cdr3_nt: TGTGCCCACGCCGCGGGCGGGAGCTCCTACAATGAGCAGTTCTTC; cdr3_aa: CAHAAGGSSYNEQFF
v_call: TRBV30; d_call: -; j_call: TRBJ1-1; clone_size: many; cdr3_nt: TGTGCCTGGGAACCGGGATCACTGTCGCCTTTCTTT; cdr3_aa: CAWEPGSLSPFF
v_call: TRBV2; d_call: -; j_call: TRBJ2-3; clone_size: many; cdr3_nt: TGTGCCGGAAAAGGGGGGACAACTAGCACAGATACGCAGTATTTT; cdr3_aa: CAGKGGTTSTDTQYF
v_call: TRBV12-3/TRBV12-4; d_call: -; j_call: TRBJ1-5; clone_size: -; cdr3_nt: TGTGTCAGCAGTCGTAACACAGGCTATAGCAATCGGCCCCAGCATTTT; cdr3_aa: CVSSRNTGYSNRPQHF
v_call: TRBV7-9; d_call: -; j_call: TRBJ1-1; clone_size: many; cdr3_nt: TGTGCCAGCAGCCTAGGACAAGGGAACACTGAAGCTTTCTTT; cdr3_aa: CASSLGQGNTEAFF